The rows below give T cell receptor beta chains drawn from one sample of a study of T cell repertoires in breast cancer. TCRdb analysed the emulsion pairing reads with MiXCR anew, one entry per CDR3 protein. The table includes about 40,000 distinct CDR3 sequences, 45% detected once. Material: CD8+ T cells. These receptors came from a pool of human donors with breast cancer or a healthy control (not recorded which). Each CDR3 is given with its conserved first and last residue. A D gene is named only where the DNA matches it firmly. Clone sizes are given selectively: once, few, many, or a class where the clone is expanded.

D: TRBD2
V: TRBV20-1
J: TRBJ2-2
size: few
length: 13
CDR3: CSARDWGGSGLFF
DNA: TGCAGTGCTAGAGATTGGGGGGGATCGGGTCTGTTTTTT

D: -
V: TRBV28
J: TRBJ1-1
size: few
length: 11
CDR3: CASKLNTEAFF
DNA: TGTGCCAGTAAGTTGAACACTGAAGCTTTCTTT

D: -
V: TRBV6-5
J: TRBJ2-2
size: many
length: 11
CDR3: CASKLTGELFF
DNA: TGTGCCAGCAAACTCACCGGGGAGCTGTTTTTT

D: -
V: TRBV9
J: TRBJ2-7
size: -
length: 15
CDR3: CASAGGQGIPYEQYF
DNA: TGTGCCAGCGCCGGGGGGCAGGGGATTCCCTACGAGCAGTACTTC

D: -
V: TRBV12-3/TRBV12-4
J: TRBJ1-2
size: -
length: 16
CDR3: CASSPKGGRPYYGYTF
DNA: TGTGCCAGCAGCCCAAAGGGTGGACGCCCTTACTATGGCTACACCTTC

D: -
V: TRBV7-3
J: TRBJ1-1
size: -
length: 13
CDR3: CASSFQLGTEAFF
DNA: TGTGCCAGCAGCTTCCAATTAGGAACTGAAGCTTTCTTT

D: -
V: TRBV6-2/TRBV6-3
J: TRBJ1-1
size: once
length: 13
CDR3: CANTLFRVDEAFF
DNA: TGTGCCAACACCCTCTTTCGTGTCGATGAAGCTTTCTTT

D: -
V: TRBV19
J: TRBJ2-1
size: many
length: 12
CDR3: CASSNDIYEQFF
DNA: TGTGCCAGTAGTAACGACATCTATGAGCAGTTCTTC

D: TRBD1
V: TRBV7-2
J: TRBJ2-7
size: hyperexpanded
length: 13
CDR3: CASSPRTGYEQYF
DNA: TGTGCCAGCAGCCCCCGGACAGGGTACGAGCAGTACTTC

D: -
V: TRBV6-1
J: TRBJ2-3
size: many
length: 13
CDR3: CASQRQQADTQYF
DNA: TGTGCCAGCCAGAGACAGCAAGCAGATACGCAGTATTTT

D: -
V: TRBV27
J: TRBJ1-4
size: -
length: 14
CDR3: CASSLPGANEKLFF
DNA: TGTGCCAGCAGTCTCCCAGGGGCTAATGAAAAACTGTTTTTT

D: -
V: TRBV6-1
J: TRBJ2-7
size: -
length: 12
CDR3: CASSYTAREQYF
DNA: TGTGCCAGCAGTTATACGGCCCGCGAGCAGTACTTC

D: -
V: TRBV20-1
J: TRBJ1-5
size: -
length: 15
CDR3: CSASSGRYQNQPQHF
DNA: TGCAGTGCTAGTTCAGGACGGTACCAAAATCAGCCCCAGCATTTT

D: -
V: TRBV3-1
J: TRBJ2-5
size: -
length: 14
CDR3: CASSPRGSTETQYF
DNA: TGTGCCAGCAGCCCTAGGGGTAGCACCGAGACCCAGTACTTC

D: TRBD1
V: TRBV12-3/TRBV12-4
J: TRBJ1-2
size: -
length: 14
CDR3: CASSLYRGGYGYTF
DNA: TGTGCCAGCAGTTTGTACAGGGGTGGGTATGGCTACACCTTC

D: -
V: TRBV6-1
J: TRBJ2-5
size: -
length: 11
CDR3: CACMYQETQYF
DNA: TGTGCCTGCATGTACCAAGAGACCCAGTACTTC

D: TRBD2
V: TRBV6-1
J: TRBJ2-1
size: few
length: 17
CDR3: CASSARGGRSSYNEQFF
DNA: TGTGCCAGCAGTGCGCGGGGGGGGCGGAGCTCCTACAATGAGCAGTTCTTC

D: -
V: TRBV27
J: TRBJ2-7
size: -
length: 13
CDR3: CASSRTGPYEQYF
DNA: TGTGCCAGCAGTCGTACGGGACCCTACGAGCAGTACTTC

D: -
V: TRBV12-3/TRBV12-4
J: TRBJ1-1
size: -
length: 14
CDR3: CASSLWGGDTDAFF
DNA: TGTGCCAGCAGTTTATGGGGGGGGGACACTGATGCTTTCTTT

D: -
V: TRBV19
J: TRBJ1-1
size: -
length: 13
CDR3: CASSNDRNTEAFF
DNA: TGTGCCAGTAGTAACGACAGGAACACTGAAGCTTTCTTT

D: TRBD2
V: TRBV5-6
J: TRBJ2-1
size: once
length: 16
CDR3: CASSAQGTSGTGEQFF
DNA: TGTGCCAGCAGCGCCCAAGGGACTAGCGGGACGGGAGAGCAGTTCTTC

D: -
V: TRBV20-1
J: TRBJ1-2
size: many
length: 12
CDR3: CSAPSVGHGYTF
DNA: TGCAGTGCCCCGTCGGTGGGGCATGGCTACACCTTC

D: -
V: TRBV7-2
J: TRBJ2-2
size: -
length: 14
CDR3: CASSHTSNTGELFF
DNA: TGTGCCAGCAGCCACACGTCGAACACCGGGGAGCTGTTTTTT

D: -
V: TRBV4-1
J: TRBJ1-3
size: many
length: 18
CDR3: CASSQEIGGHHFGNTIYF
DNA: TGCGCCAGCAGCCAAGAGATAGGCGGACACCACTTTGGAAACACCATATATTTT

D: -
V: TRBV20-1
J: TRBJ1-4
size: -
length: 14
CDR3: CSARGGRSNEKLFF
DNA: TGCAGTGCTAGGGGGGGCAGATCTAATGAAAAACTGTTTTTT

D: -
V: TRBV19
J: TRBJ2-7
size: -
length: 14
CDR3: CASSRYGGPYEQYF
DNA: TGTGCCAGTAGCCGGTACGGGGGACCTTACGAGCAGTACTTC

D: TRBD1
V: TRBV4-1
J: TRBJ2-1
size: few
length: 15
CDR3: CASSQDGRGLNEQFF
DNA: TGCGCCAGCAGCCAAGATGGCAGGGGGCTGAATGAGCAGTTCTTC

D: TRBD1
V: TRBV2
J: TRBJ1-2
size: -
length: 15
CDR3: CASSRTGGLGYGYTF
DNA: TGTGCCAGCTCCAGGACAGGGGGCTTGGGCTATGGCTACACCTTC

D: -
V: TRBV20-1
J: TRBJ1-1
size: -
length: 16
CDR3: CSARDRSRGGDTEAFF
DNA: TGCAGTGCTAGGGACCGGTCGAGGGGTGGTGACACTGAAGCTTTCTTT

D: -
V: TRBV7-2
J: TRBJ1-2
size: -
length: 12
CDR3: CASSDTTYSYTF
DNA: TGTGCCAGCAGCGATACAACCTATAGCTACACCTTC

D: -
V: TRBV6-1
J: TRBJ1-5
size: -
length: 15
CDR3: CASSEVRSGNQPQHF
DNA: TGTGCCAGCAGTGAAGTTAGGAGTGGCAATCAGCCCCAGCATTTT

D: -
V: TRBV7-9
J: TRBJ2-7
size: -
length: 14
CDR3: CASSLTGTANEQYF
DNA: TGTGCCAGCAGCTTAACCGGGACTGCCAACGAGCAGTACTTC

D: TRBD2
V: TRBV12-3/TRBV12-4
J: TRBJ2-1
size: few
length: 13
CDR3: CASVAGGDDEQFF
DNA: TGTGCCAGCGTAGCGGGGGGAGATGATGAGCAGTTCTTC

D: -
V: TRBV4-1
J: TRBJ2-5
size: few
length: 15
CDR3: CASSQGPSPGETQYF
DNA: TGCGCCAGCAGCCAAGGGCCATCCCCGGGAGAGACCCAGTACTTC

D: TRBD1
V: TRBV6-1
J: TRBJ1-1
size: many
length: 14
CDR3: CASSPGTVNTEAFF
DNA: TGTGCCAGCAGCCCCGGGACAGTCAACACTGAAGCTTTCTTT

D: -
V: TRBV6-2/TRBV6-3
J: TRBJ2-3
size: many
length: 15
CDR3: CASSYSPPSQDTQYF
DNA: TGTGCCAGCAGTTACTCGCCCCCCTCCCAGGATACGCAGTATTTT

D: -
V: TRBV12-3/TRBV12-4
J: TRBJ2-1
size: few
length: 13
CDR3: CASSFQGGVEQFF
DNA: TGTGCCAGCAGTTTTCAAGGAGGTGTTGAGCAGTTCTTC

D: -
V: TRBV10-3
J: TRBJ1-6
size: -
length: 13
CDR3: CTISSGEGSPLHF
DNA: TGTACCATCAGTTCAGGGGAGGGCTCACCCCTCCACTTT

D: -
V: TRBV2
J: TRBJ2-7
size: few
length: 11
CDR3: CATSFEHEQYF
DNA: TGTGCCACCAGTTTTGAACACGAGCAGTACTTC

D: -
V: TRBV6-1
J: TRBJ2-3
size: few
length: 15
CDR3: CASSGGGQSTDTQYF
DNA: TGTGCCAGCAGTGGGGGGGGGCAGAGCACAGATACGCAGTATTTT

D: TRBD2
V: TRBV10-3
J: TRBJ2-5
size: -
length: 17
CDR3: CAISAVELAGAEETQYF
DNA: TGTGCCATCAGTGCCGTTGAGTTAGCGGGAGCAGAAGAGACCCAGTACTTC

D: -
V: TRBV6-6
J: TRBJ2-3
size: many
length: 13
CDR3: CASSYPLVDTQYF
DNA: TGTGCCAGCAGTTACCCCCTGGTTGATACGCAGTATTTT